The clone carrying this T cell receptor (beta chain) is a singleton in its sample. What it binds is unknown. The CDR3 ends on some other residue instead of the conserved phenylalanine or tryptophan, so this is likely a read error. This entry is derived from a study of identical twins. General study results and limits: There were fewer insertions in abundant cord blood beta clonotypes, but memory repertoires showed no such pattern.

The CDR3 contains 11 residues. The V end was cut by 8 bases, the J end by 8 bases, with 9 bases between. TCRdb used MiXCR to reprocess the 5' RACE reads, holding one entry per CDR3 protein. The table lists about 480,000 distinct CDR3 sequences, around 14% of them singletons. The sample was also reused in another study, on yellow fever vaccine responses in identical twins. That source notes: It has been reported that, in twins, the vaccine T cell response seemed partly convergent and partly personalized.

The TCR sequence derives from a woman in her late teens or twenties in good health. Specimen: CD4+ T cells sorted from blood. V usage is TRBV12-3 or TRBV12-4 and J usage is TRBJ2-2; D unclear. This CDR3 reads CASLSSGELFI. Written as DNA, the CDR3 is TGTGCCAGCCTTTCGAGTGGGGAGCTGTTTATT.